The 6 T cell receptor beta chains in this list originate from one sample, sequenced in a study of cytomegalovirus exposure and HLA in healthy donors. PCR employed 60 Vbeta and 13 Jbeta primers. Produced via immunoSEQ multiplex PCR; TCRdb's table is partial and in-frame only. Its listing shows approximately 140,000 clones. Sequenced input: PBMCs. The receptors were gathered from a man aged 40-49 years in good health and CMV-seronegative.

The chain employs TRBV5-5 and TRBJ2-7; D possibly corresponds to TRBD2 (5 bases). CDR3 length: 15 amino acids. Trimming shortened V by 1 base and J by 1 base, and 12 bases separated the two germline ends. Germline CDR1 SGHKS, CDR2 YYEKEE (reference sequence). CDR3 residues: CASSLWERSSYEQYF. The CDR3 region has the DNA TGTGCCAGCAGCTTGTGGGAGCGGTCGTCCTACGAGCAGTACTTC.

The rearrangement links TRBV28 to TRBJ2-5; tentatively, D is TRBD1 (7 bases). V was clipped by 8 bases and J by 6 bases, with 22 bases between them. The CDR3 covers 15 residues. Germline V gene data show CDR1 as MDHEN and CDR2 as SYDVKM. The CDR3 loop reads CASAQGGTEGKTQYF. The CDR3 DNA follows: TGTGCCAGCGCCCAAGGCGGGACAGAAGGAAAGACCCAGTACTTC.

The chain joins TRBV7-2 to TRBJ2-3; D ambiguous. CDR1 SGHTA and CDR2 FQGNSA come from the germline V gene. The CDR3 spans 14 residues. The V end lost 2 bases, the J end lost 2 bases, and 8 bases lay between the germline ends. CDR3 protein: CASSLYPLTDTQYF. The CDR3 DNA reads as TGTGCCAGCAGCTTATATCCCCTCACAGATACGCAGTATTTT.

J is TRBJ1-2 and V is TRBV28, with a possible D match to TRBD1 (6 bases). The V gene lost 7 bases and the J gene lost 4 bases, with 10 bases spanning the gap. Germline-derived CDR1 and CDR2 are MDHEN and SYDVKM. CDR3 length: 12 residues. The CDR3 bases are TGTGCCAGCAAGGACAGATTCTATGGCTACACCTTC. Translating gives CASKDRFYGYTF.

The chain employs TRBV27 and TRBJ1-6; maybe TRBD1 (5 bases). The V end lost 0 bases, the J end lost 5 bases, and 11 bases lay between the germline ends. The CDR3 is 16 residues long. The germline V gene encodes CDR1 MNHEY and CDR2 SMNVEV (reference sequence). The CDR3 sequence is CASSLSSGENNSPLHF. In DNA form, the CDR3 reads TGTGCCAGCAGTTTATCGTCGGGGGAGAATAATTCACCCCTCCACTTT.

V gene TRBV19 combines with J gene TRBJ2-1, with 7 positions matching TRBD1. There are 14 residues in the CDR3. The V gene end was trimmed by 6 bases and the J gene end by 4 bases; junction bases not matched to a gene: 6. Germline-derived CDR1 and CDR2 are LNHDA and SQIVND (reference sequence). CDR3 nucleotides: TGTGCCAGTAGGAGAAGGGGGCAATACAATGAGCAGTTCTTC. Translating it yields CASRRRGQYNEQFF.